This T cell receptor (beta chain) derives from a study of cytomegalovirus exposure and HLA in healthy donors. The study ran its PCR with 60 Vbeta and 13 Jbeta primers. Profiled with immunoSEQ multiplex PCR; TCRdb holds only in-frame clones, not every one. Seen here are more than 150,000 clones, roughly nine tenths observed once, and the top ten hold over 0.2%. CDR3 length: 14 residues. The V gene's germline CDR1 is KGHSH and CDR2 LQKENI. Trimming removed 3 bases at V and 2 bases at J, with 8 bases between. The genes are TRBV18 and TRBJ1-3; the D is unclear. The sample comprised PBMCs. The TCR sequence derives from a girl under three years old in good health and CMV-seronegative. CDR3 amino acids: CASSPYEAGNTIYF. CDR3 DNA sequence: TGTGCCAGCTCACCGTACGAGGCTGGAAACACCATATATTTT. Variable domain in full (rest from reference TRBV18 and TRBJ1-3): NAGVMQNPRHLVRRRGQEARLRCSPMKGHSHVYWYRQLPEEGLKFMVYLQKENIIDESGMPKERFSAEFPKEGPSILRIQQVVRGDSAAYFCASSPYEAGNTIYFGEGSWLTVV.